One and the same sample provided the 2 T cell receptor beta chains below, sequenced in a study of cytomegalovirus exposure and HLA in healthy donors. Use of 60 Vbeta and 13 Jbeta primers characterized the PCR. TCRdb keeps only in-frame clones here, not all; method: immunoSEQ multiplex PCR. The sample has 150,000 to 200,000 clones, about three quarters seen once. The material sequenced was PBMCs. Every receptor here comes from a woman aged 50 to 65 in good health and CMV-seropositive.

This clone has a handful of counts. The J gene is TRBJ2-6, the V gene TRBV4-1, with TRBD1 identical over 7 bases. The length of the CDR3 is 16 residues. V gave up 4 bases and J gave up 2 bases; unmatched junction bases: 5. CDR1 and CDR2 from the germline V gene are MGHRA and YSYEKL. DNA of the CDR3: TGCGCCAGCAGCCGGGGACAGCTAACTGGGGCCAACGTCCTGACTTTC. Translating it yields CASSRGQLTGANVLTF.

This sequence joins TRBV2 and TRBJ2-2; D may be TRBD1 (6 bases). The V end was cut by 7 bases, the J end by 10 bases, with 25 bases between. The CDR3 runs 16 residues. Germline CDR1 is SNHLY and CDR2 is FYNNEI. This CDR3 reads CASIIINRAGGPELFF. As DNA, the CDR3 is TGTGCCAGCATTATAATCAACAGGGCAGGTGGGCCGGAGCTGTTTTTT.